Following are 21 T cell receptor beta chains from one sample sequenced in a study of molecular identifiers for immune sequencing clone quantification. TCRdb processed the PCR reads anew with MiXCR; each CDR3 protein has one entry. The table has roughly 630,000 distinct CDR3 sequences, over 25% seen once. The specimen sequenced was naive CD8+ T cells from blood, with Jurkat cell RNA spiked in. Subset meaning: FACS-sorted CD8+CD4-CCR7+CD45RA+ naive T cells. The receptor source for this set is a human donor in good health. Some libraries in this study had Jurkat cell RNA spiked in.

This chain links TRBV14 with TRBJ2-7, with D tentatively TRBD1 or TRBD2 (6 bases each). Per the germline V gene, CDR1 is SGHDN and CDR2 is FVKESK. Trimming stripped 2 bases from V and 8 bases from J, with 16 bases between. The CDR3 length is 14 residues. The CDR3 DNA reads TGTGCCAGCAGCCAATGGGGGGCAGGGGACAAGCAGTACTTC. Translating it yields CASSQWGAGDKQYF.

About this clonotype: Just one base apart from a much larger clone, this may be a read error. This chain connects TRBV6-5 to TRBJ2-7; D call uncertain. The CDR3 spans 14 residues. CDR1 and CDR2 from the germline V gene are MNHEY and SVGAGI. The CDR3 sequence: CASSYSGRVYEPYF. The CDR3 DNA is TGTGCCAGCAGTTACTCGGGTAGGGTTTACGAGCCGTACTTC.

The rearrangement uses TRBV6-2 or TRBV6-3 and TRBJ2-5; D is possibly TRBD1 or TRBD2 (5 bases each). The CDR3 has 16 amino acids. The germline V gene has CDR1 MNHEY and CDR2 SVGEGT. The V and J ends lost 0 bases and 0 bases respectively, with 11 bases between them. CDR3 sequence (DNA): TGTGCCAGCAGTTACTCGATAGGGGAGAACCAAGAGACCCAGTACTTC. Protein product: CASSYSIGENQETQYF.

This clonotype was observed at least ten times. The genes are TRBV11-2 and TRBJ2-7, with TRBD1 identical over 10 bases. The CDR3 sequence is 16 residues long. Germline values: CDR1 SGHAT, CDR2 FQNNGV. V trimming: 1 base; J trimming: 2 bases; junction bases outside the gene matches: 5. CDR3 region: CASSLGGQGFPYEQYF. The DNA of the CDR3 is TGTGCCAGCAGCTTAGGGGGACAGGGGTTCCCCTACGAGCAGTACTTC.

This chain links TRBV6-5 with TRBJ1-1, with a tentative D call TRBD1 (5 bases). This CDR3 spans 16 amino acids. Trimming removed 4 bases at V and 1 base at J, with 16 bases between. In germline, CDR1 is MNHEY, CDR2 SVGAGI. DNA of the CDR3: TGTGCCAGCAGTTTCACCGATGGACAAGCGAACACTGAAGCTTTCTTT. Translation: CASSFTDGQANTEAFF.

This clonotype was seen many times. V is TRBV6-6 and J is TRBJ2-5; 12 bases line up with TRBD2. V lost 5 bases to trimming and J lost 2 bases; unmatched junction nucleotides: 6. CDR3 size: 16 residues. Per the germline V gene, CDR1 is MNHNY and CDR2 is SVGAGI (reference sequence). The CDR3 protein is CASSPLAGGPQETQYF. CDR3 nucleotides: TGTGCCAGCAGTCCACTAGCGGGGGGACCTCAAGAGACCCAGTACTTC.

This clonotype appeared a few times. The chain is built from TRBV19 and TRBJ1-2; no clear D. Trimming removed 1 base from V and 2 bases from J, with 8 bases in between. Germline CDR1 reads LNHDA; CDR2 reads SQIVND (reference sequence). The CDR3 covers 14 residues. CDR3 residues: CASSIGPANYGYTF. For the CDR3, the DNA is TGTGCCAGTAGTATAGGCCCAGCCAACTATGGCTACACCTTC.

A few counts support this clonotype. V is TRBV13 and J is TRBJ2-7; possible D gene TRBD1, 5 bases. Germline-derived CDR1 and CDR2 are PRHDT and FYEKMQ (reference sequence). The CDR3 totals 15 residues. The V and J ends lost 4 bases and 0 bases respectively, with 13 bases between them. CDR3 nucleotide sequence: TGTGCCAGCAGCTCAACAGGATCTTACTCCTACGAGCAGTACTTC. It codes for CASSSTGSYSYEQYF.

The rearrangement uses TRBV4-3 and TRBJ1-1, with D hard to call. This CDR3 region has 14 residues. Germline V gene lookup returns CDR1 LGHNA and CDR2 YSLEER. The ends were cut back, 0 bases at V and 6 bases at J, with 11 bases in the middle. CDR3 DNA: TGCGCCAGCAGCCAAGAAGCGGTAGGCGCTGAAGCTTTCTTT. It translates to CASSQEAVGAEAFF.

The CDR3 protein is CASNEGQGNSPLHF. The CDR3 bases are TGCGCCAGCAATGAGGGACAGGGTAATTCACCCCTCCACTTT. V usage is TRBV5-1 and J usage is TRBJ1-6; 9 bases agree with TRBD1. J was trimmed by 6 bases and V by 6 bases; bases with no gene match: 4. Germline loops: CDR1 SGHRS, CDR2 YFSETQ. This CDR3 comprises 14 residues.

This clonotype appeared a few times. The chain combines TRBV5-5 with TRBJ2-1; D call uncertain. This CDR3 has 14 residues. V lost 2 bases to trimming and J lost 7 bases, with 13 bases between them. Per germline, CDR1 SGHKS and CDR2 YYEKEE (reference sequence). For the CDR3, the DNA is TGTGCCAGCAGCTTAGTGCCCCGAAGGAATGAGCAGTTCTTC. Translation: CASSLVPRRNEQFF.

Concerning this clonotype itself: A much larger clone sits a single nucleotide away, making a read error possible. The J gene is TRBJ2-3, the V gene TRBV7-9, with TRBD2 identical over 8 bases. The CDR3 sequence is 15 residues long. Germline V lookup: CDR1 SEHNR, CDR2 FQNEAQ (reference sequence). The CDR3 sequence is CASSTPGLDTDTLYF. CDR3 coding DNA: TGTGCCAGCAGCACCCCGGGACTAGATACAGATACGCTGTATTTT.

This clonotype occurred a few times. This chain uses TRBV19 with TRBJ2-5; tentative D call: TRBD1 (5 bases). The CDR3 has 13 amino acids. CDR1 and CDR2 (germline): LNHDA, SQIVND (reference sequence). Deletions cut 2 bases from V and 5 bases from J, with 9 bases between. The CDR3 reads CASSIKGLETQYF. The DNA of the CDR3 is TGTGCCAGTAGTATAAAGGGGTTGGAGACCCAGTACTTC.

The chain links TRBV18 to TRBJ2-3, with 10 nucleotides matching TRBD2. The CDR3 runs to 16 residues. V shed 1 base, J shed 2 bases, and the junction held 3 bases outside the gene matches. Germline CDR1 is KGHSH and CDR2 is LQKENI. CDR3 DNA sequence: TGTGCCAGCTCACCACGGCTAGCGGGGGACACAGATACGCAGTATTTT. Protein: CASSPRLAGDTDTQYF.

The sample holds a few counts of this clonotype. The CDR3 DNA sequence: TGTGCCAGCAGTTACTTTAGGGTTAGCGCAGATACGCAGTATTTT. It codes for CASSYFRVSADTQYF. The chain carries TRBV6-2 or TRBV6-3 and TRBJ2-3; weak D call: TRBD2 (5 bases). Trimming removed 1 base at V and 4 bases at J, with 12 bases between. This CDR3 region has 15 residues. Looked up from germline, CDR1 is MNHEY and CDR2 is SVGEGT.

This clonotype has ten or more counts. This chain connects TRBV4-1 to TRBJ1-1; D is unclear. There are 16 residues in the CDR3. The ends were cut back, 1 base at V and 1 base at J, with 13 bases in the middle. CDR1 and CDR2 (germline): MGHRA, YSYEKL. The CDR3 protein is CASSQASEWRNTEAFF. Written as DNA, the CDR3 is TGCGCCAGCAGCCAAGCGTCTGAATGGCGGAACACTGAAGCTTTCTTT.

To note about this clonotype: Given a much more abundant clone one base away, this may be a read error. The chain is built from TRBV24-1 and TRBJ2-5; D gene uncertain. The J call may be in error: the DNA end matches TRBJ2-1 better. The CDR3 is 13 amino acids. Germline assignment: CDR1 KGHDR and CDR2 SFDVKD. Written as DNA, the CDR3 is TGTGCCACCAGTGAAAGGGCTAAAGAGACCCAGTTCTTC. It translates to CATSERAKETQFF.

Comments on this clonotype: A much larger clone lies one base from this, so it may be a read error. The chain joins TRBV7-9 to TRBJ2-5, with 7 bases matching TRBD1. CDR1 and CDR2 (germline): SEHNR, FQNEAQ (reference sequence). The CDR3 runs to 13 residues. CDR3 loop: CATSTGIGETRYF. The CDR3 nucleotides read TGTGCCACCTCGACAGGGATCGGGGAGACCCGGTACTTC.

This clonotype has only one observation. This may stem from a read error, because a much larger clone lies one nucleotide away. The chain has TRBV6-2 or TRBV6-3 and TRBJ1-5; D remains ambiguous. The germline V and J ends were trimmed by 7 bases and 6 bases, with 16 bases remaining between them. Germline loops: CDR1 MNHEY, CDR2 SVGEGT. The CDR3 covers 14 residues. CDR3 protein: CASTWTGLAQPQHF. CDR3 DNA sequence: TGTGCCAGCACTTGGACGGGCCTTGCTCAGCCCCAGCATTTT.

This clonotype was observed a few times. The chain is built from TRBV28 and TRBJ1-1; perhaps TRBD1 as D (5 bases). CDR3 size: 14 residues. Trimming stripped 2 bases from V and 1 base from J, with 8 bases between. CDR1 is MDHEN and CDR2 is SYDVKM in the germline V gene. The CDR3 loop is CASSLDGGNTEAFF. CDR3 nucleotides: TGTGCCAGCAGTTTAGATGGGGGGAACACTGAAGCTTTCTTT.

This clonotype appeared many times. The J gene is TRBJ2-3, the V gene TRBV24-1, with TRBD1 matching 7 bases. Germline loops: CDR1 KGHDR, CDR2 SFDVKD. This CDR3 contains 15 residues. After removal of 4 bases from V and 0 bases from J, the junction contained 3 bases not matched to a gene. CDR3 region: CATSELGQSTDTQYF. The CDR3, as DNA: TGTGCCACCAGTGAGTTGGGACAGAGCACAGATACGCAGTATTTT.